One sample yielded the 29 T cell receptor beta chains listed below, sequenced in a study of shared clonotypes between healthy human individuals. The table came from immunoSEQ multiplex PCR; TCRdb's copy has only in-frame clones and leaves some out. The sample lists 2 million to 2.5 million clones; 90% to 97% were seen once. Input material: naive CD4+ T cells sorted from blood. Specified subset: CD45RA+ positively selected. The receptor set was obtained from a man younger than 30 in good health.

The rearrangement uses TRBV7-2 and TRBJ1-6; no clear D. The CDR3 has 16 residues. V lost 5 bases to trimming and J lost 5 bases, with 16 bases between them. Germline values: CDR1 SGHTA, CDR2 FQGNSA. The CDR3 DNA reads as TGTGCCAGCAGCCCGAGCTGGGCAGCCAATAATTCACCCCTCCACTTT. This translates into CASSPSWAANNSPLHF.

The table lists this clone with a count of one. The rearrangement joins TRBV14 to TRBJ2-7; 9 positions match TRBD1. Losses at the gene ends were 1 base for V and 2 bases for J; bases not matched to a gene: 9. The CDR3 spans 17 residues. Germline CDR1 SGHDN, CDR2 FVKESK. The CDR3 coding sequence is TGTGCCAGCAGCCAAGGGGGTCTCCGGGACAGGGCCTACGAGCAGTACTTC. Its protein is CASSQGGLRDRAYEQYF.

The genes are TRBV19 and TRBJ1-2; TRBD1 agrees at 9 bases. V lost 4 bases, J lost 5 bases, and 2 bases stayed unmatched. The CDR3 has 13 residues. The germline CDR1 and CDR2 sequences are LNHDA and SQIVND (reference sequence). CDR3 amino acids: CASSRTGEYGYTF. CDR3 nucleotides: TGTGCCAGTAGTAGGACAGGGGAATATGGCTACACCTTC.

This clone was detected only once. The CDR3 region has the DNA TGTGCCAGCAGCCTACGCGGGTTGAACACTGAAGCTTTCTTT. Translated, it gives CASSLRGLNTEAFF. The rearrangement uses TRBV6-6 and TRBJ1-1; no clear D gene. Germline CDR1 and CDR2: MNHNY and SVGAGI (reference sequence). The CDR3 consists of 14 residues. V was shortened by 6 bases and J by 0 bases, with 11 bases between the two germline ends.

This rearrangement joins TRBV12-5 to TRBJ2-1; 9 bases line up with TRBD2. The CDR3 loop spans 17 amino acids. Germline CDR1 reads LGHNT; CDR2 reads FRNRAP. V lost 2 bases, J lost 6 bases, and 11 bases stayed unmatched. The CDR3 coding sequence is TGTGCTAGTGGTTTGCTTCTAGCGGGAAGTTTAGGCAATGAGCAGTTCTTC. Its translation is CASGLLLAGSLGNEQFF.

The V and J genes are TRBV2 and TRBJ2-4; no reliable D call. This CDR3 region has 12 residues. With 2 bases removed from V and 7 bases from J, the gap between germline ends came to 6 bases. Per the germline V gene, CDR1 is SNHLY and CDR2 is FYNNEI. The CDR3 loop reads CASSELGNIQYF. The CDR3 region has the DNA TGTGCCAGCAGTGAACTTGGGAACATTCAGTACTTC.

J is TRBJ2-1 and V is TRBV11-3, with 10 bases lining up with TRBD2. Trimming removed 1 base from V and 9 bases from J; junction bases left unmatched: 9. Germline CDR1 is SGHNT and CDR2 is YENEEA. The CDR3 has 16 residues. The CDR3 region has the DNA TGTGCCAGCAGCTTAGGGGTAGCGGGGGGTACATTTGAGCAGTTCTTC. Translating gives CASSLGVAGGTFEQFF.

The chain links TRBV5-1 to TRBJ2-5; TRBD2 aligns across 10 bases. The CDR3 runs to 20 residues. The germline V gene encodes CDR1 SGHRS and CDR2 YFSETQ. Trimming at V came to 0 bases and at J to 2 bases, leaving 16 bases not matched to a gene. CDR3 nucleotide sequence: TGCGCCAGCAGCTTGGCCCTCCCTAAGCCGACTAGCGGGTGGCAAGAGACCCAGTACTTC. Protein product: CASSLALPKPTSGWQETQYF. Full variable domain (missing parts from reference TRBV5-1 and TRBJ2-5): KAGVTQTPRYLIKTRGQQVTLSCSPISGHRSVSWYQQTPGQGLQFLFEYFSETQRNKGNFPGRFSGRQFSNSRSEMNVSTLELGDSALYLCASSLALPKPTSGWQETQYFGPGTRLLVL.

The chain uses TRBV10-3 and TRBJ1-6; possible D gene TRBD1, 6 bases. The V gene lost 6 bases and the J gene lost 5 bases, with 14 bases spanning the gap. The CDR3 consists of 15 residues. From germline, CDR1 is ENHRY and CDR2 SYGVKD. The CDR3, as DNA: TGTGCCATCAGGGCCGAGACAGGTGATAATTCACCCCTCCACTTT. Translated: CAIRAETGDNSPLHF.

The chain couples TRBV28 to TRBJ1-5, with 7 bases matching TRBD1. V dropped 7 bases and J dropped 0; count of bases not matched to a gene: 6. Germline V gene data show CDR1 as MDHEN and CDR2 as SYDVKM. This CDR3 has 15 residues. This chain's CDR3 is CASKAGGHSNQPQHF. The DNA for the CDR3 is TGTGCCAGCAAGGCAGGGGGTCATAGCAATCAGCCCCAGCATTTT.

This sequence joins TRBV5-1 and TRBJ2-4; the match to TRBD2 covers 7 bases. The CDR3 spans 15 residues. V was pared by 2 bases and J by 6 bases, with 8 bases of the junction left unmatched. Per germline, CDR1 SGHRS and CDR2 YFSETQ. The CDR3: CASSFGPGEGNIQYF. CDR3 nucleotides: TGCGCCAGCAGCTTTGGACCCGGGGAGGGAAACATTCAGTACTTC.

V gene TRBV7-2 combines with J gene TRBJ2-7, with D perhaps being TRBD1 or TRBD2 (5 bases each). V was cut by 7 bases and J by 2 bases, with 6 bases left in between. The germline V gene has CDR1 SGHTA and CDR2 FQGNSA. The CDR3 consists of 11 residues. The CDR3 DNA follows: TGTGCCAGCATGGGGGCCTACGAGCAGTACTTC. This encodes CASMGAYEQYF.

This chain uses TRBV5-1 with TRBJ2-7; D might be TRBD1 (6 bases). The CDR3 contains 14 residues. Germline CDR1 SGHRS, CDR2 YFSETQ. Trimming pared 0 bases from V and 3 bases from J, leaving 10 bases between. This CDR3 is CASSLDREVYEQYF. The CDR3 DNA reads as TGCGCCAGCAGCTTGGACAGGGAAGTCTACGAGCAGTACTTC.

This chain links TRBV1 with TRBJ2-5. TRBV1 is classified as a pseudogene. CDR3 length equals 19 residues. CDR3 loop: CTSSQGEGSGARCGETQYF. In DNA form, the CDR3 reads TGCACCAGCAGCCAAGGCGAAGGATCGGGGGCTCGATGTGGAGAGACCCAGTACTTC.

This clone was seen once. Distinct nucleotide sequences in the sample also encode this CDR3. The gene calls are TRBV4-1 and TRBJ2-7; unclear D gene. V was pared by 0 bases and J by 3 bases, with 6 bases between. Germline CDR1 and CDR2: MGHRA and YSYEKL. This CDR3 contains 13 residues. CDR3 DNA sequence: TGCGCCAGCAGCCAAGACCAAGGCTACGAGCAGTACTTC. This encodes CASSQDQGYEQYF.

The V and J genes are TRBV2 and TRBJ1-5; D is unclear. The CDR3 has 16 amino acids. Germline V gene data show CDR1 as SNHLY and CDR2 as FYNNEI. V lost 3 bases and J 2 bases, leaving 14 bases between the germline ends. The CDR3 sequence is CASSDARPGGNQPQHF. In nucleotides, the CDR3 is TGTGCCAGCAGTGATGCCCGCCCCGGGGGCAATCAGCCCCAGCATTTT.

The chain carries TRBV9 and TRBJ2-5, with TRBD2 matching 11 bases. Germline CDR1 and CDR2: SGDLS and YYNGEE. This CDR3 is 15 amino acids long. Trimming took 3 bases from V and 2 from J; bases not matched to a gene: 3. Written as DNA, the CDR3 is TGTGCCAGCAGCGGGGGACTAGCGGTACAAGAGACCCAGTACTTC. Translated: CASSGGLAVQETQYF.

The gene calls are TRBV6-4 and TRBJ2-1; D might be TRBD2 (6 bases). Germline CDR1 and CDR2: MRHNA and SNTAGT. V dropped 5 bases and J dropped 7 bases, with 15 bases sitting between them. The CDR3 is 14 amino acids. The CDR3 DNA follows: TGTGCCAGCAGTTCCTTGGGGGGAGGAAATGAGCAGTTCTTC. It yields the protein CASSSLGGGNEQFF.

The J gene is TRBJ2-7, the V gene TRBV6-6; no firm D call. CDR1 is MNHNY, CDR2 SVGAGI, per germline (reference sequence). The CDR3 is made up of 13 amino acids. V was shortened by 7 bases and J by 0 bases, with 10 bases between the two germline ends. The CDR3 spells CASTQSSSYEQYF. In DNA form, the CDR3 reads TGTGCCAGCACCCAGAGTAGCTCCTACGAGCAGTACTTC.

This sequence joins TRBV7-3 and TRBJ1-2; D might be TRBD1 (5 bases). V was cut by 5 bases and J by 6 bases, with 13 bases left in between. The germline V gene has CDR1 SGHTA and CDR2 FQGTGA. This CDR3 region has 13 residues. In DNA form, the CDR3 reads TGTGCCAGCAGCCTAGGGGTGGGAAATGGCTACACCTTC. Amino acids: CASSLGVGNGYTF.

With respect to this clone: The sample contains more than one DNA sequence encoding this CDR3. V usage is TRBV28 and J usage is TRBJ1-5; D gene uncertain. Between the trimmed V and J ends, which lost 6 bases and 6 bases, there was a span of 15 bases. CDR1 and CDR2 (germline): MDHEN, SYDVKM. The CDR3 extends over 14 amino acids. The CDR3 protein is CASSPGGSGQPQHF. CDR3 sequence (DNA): TGTGCCAGCAGCCCTGGAGGGTCGGGTCAGCCCCAGCATTTT.

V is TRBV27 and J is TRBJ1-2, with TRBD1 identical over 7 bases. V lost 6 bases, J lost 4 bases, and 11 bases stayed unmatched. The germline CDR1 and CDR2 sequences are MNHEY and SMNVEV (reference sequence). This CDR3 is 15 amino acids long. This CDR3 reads CASRDGSRGGYGYTF. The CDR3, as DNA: TGTGCCAGCAGGGACGGGAGCAGGGGGGGCTATGGCTACACCTTC.

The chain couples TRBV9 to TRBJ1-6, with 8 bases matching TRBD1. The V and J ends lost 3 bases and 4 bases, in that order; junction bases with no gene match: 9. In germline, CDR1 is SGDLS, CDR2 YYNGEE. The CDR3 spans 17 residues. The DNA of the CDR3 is TGTGCCAGCAGCGCCGGACAGGGTTCGGGGTATAATTCACCCCTCCACTTT. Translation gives CASSAGQGSGYNSPLHF.

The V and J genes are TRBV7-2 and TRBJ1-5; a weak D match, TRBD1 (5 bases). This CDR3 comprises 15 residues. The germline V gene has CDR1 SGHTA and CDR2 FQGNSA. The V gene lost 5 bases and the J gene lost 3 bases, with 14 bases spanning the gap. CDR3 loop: CASSTTGGDNQPQHF. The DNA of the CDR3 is TGTGCCAGCAGCACCACCGGGGGGGACAATCAGCCCCAGCATTTT.

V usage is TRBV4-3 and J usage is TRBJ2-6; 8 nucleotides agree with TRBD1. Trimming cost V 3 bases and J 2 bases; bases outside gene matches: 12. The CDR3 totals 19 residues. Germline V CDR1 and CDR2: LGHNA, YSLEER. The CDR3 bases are TGCGCCAGCAGCCAGGCGGACAGGGAAAGGAAGCCTGGGGCCAACGTCCTGACTTTC. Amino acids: CASSQADRERKPGANVLTF.

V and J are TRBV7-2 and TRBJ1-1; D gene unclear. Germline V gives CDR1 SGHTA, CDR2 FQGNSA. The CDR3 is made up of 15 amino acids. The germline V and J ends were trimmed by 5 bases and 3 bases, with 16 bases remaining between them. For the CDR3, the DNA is TGTGCCAGCAGCCGTCGATGGATGGCGGACACTGAAGCTTTCTTT. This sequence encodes CASSRRWMADTEAFF.

The CDR3 bases are TGTGCCAGCAGTTTTTACAACAGGGTTGATCCCGGGGAGCTGTTTTTT. Amino acids: CASSFYNRVDPGELFF. The rearrangement joins TRBV27 to TRBJ2-2; D might be TRBD1 (6 bases). This CDR3 comprises 16 residues. V lost 3 bases to trimming and J lost 6 bases, with 17 bases between them. CDR1 and CDR2 from the germline V gene are MNHEY and SMNVEV (reference sequence).

The CDR3 is CACPTMGPEAFF. DNA of the CDR3: TGTGCCTGCCCTACTATGGGGCCTGAAGCTTTCTTT. The chain carries TRBV30 and TRBJ1-1; D is possibly TRBD1 (5 bases). The CDR3 is made up of 12 amino acids. V was shortened by 6 bases and J by 6 bases, with 14 bases between the two germline ends. From germline, CDR1 is GTSNPN and CDR2 SVGIG (reference sequence).

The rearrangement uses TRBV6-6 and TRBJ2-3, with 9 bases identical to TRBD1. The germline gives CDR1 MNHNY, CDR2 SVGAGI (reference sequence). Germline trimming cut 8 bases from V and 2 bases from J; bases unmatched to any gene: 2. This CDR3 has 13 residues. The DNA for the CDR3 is TGTGCCAGCGGGGACAGGGACACAGATACGCAGTATTTT. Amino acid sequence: CASGDRDTDTQYF.